Shown below are 16 T cell receptor beta chains from a single sample sequenced in a study of cytomegalovirus exposure and HLA in healthy donors. The data were produced by immunoSEQ multiplex PCR, yet TCRdb's version contains in-frame clones alone and is incomplete. The sample holds tens of thousands of clones; roughly 93% are singletons and the top ten take about 3.6%. The sample consisted of PBMCs. All receptors come from a woman aged 30 to 39 in good health and CMV-seronegative.

V is TRBV28 and J is TRBJ2-7; 7 bases line up with TRBD1. Germline V gene sequence: CDR1 MDHEN, CDR2 SYDVKM. After removal of 4 bases from V and 6 bases from J, the junction contained 6 bases not matched to a gene. This CDR3 is built from 13 residues. CDR3 loop: CASSSQGISEQYF. The DNA for the CDR3 is TGTGCCAGCAGTTCACAGGGGATAAGCGAGCAGTACTTC.

The V and J genes are TRBV6-1 and TRBJ1-5, with a possible D match to TRBD1 (5 bases). This CDR3 spans 13 amino acids. Germline V gene sequence: CDR1 MNHNS, CDR2 SASEGT. The V end was cut by 4 bases, the J end by 1 base, with 5 bases between. The DNA for the CDR3 is TGTGCCAGCAGTGGACAGAGCAATCAGCCCCAGCATTTT. It is translated as CASSGQSNQPQHF.

This chain uses TRBV5-1 with TRBJ2-7; D perhaps matches TRBD1 (6 bases). Trimming stripped 0 bases from V and 3 bases from J, with 13 bases between. This CDR3 comprises 15 residues. Germline-derived CDR1 and CDR2 are SGHRS and YFSETQ. The CDR3 nucleotides are TGCGCCAGCAGCTTGGTGTGGACAGAGAACTACGAGCAGTACTTC. This codes for CASSLVWTENYEQYF.

The chain couples TRBV30 to TRBJ1-2; D possibly corresponds to TRBD1 (6 bases). Germline V CDR1 and CDR2: GTSNPN, SVGIG (reference sequence). The CDR3 contains 13 residues. V gave up 2 bases and J gave up 2 bases, with 9 bases separating them. The CDR3 coding sequence is TGTGCCTGGAGTCCAACAGGGAACTATGGCTACACCTTC. This encodes CAWSPTGNYGYTF. Based on the CDR3 plus reference TRBV30 and TRBJ1-2, the full variable domain is SQTIHQWPATLVQPVGSPLSLECTVEGTSNPNLYWYRQAAGRGLQLLFYSVGIGQISSEVPQNLSASRPQDRQFILSSKKLLLSDSGFYLCAWSPTGNYGYTFGSGTRLTVV.

This chain links TRBV5-1 with TRBJ2-3, with 7 bases lining up with TRBD2. The germline CDR1 and CDR2 sequences are SGHRS and YFSETQ. V shed 0 bases and J 3 bases; nucleotides not matched to a gene: 4. The CDR3 runs 15 residues. CDR3 DNA: TGCGCCAGCAGCTTGGTAGCTAGCGGAACAGATACGCAGTATTTT. Its translation is CASSLVASGTDTQYF.

In this sample, this clone turned up once. V and J are TRBV9 and TRBJ2-1; D unresolved. The CDR3 is made up of 14 amino acids. Germline V CDR1 and CDR2: SGDLS, YYNGEE. Trimming removed 3 bases from V and 6 bases from J, with 13 bases in between. The CDR3 DNA follows: TGTGCCAGCAGCGCTAGATATCTCCGCAATGAGCAGTTCTTC. Protein: CASSARYLRNEQFF. The whole variable domain, filled in from reference TRBV9 and TRBJ2-1, reads DSGVTQTPKHLITATGQRVTLRCSPRSGDLSVYWYQQSLDQGLQFLIQYYNGEERAKGNILERFSAQQFPDLHSELNLSSLELGDSALYFCASSARYLRNEQFFGPGTRLTVL.

This rearrangement joins TRBV19 to TRBJ1-4; 9 bases line up with TRBD1. Trimming cost V 5 bases and J 8 bases; bases outside gene matches: 6. This CDR3 has 14 amino acids. In germline, CDR1 is LNHDA, CDR2 SQIVND (reference sequence). The CDR3 loop reads CASSLTGGEEKLFF. CDR3 nucleotides: TGTGCCAGTAGTCTGACAGGGGGAGAGGAAAAACTGTTTTTT.

The rearrangement joins TRBV7-9 to TRBJ2-7, with 8 bases identical to TRBD1. The germline CDR1 and CDR2 sequences are SEHNR and FQNEAQ (reference sequence). The V gene end was trimmed by 5 bases and the J gene end by 6 bases; junction bases not matched to a gene: 15. The CDR3 runs 16 residues. CDR3 sequence: CASSPRNRGAFSEQYF. DNA of the CDR3: TGTGCCAGCAGCCCCCGGAACAGGGGGGCGTTCAGCGAGCAGTACTTC.

J is TRBJ2-5 and V is TRBV7-2, with a tentative D call TRBD2 (5 bases). Germline-derived CDR1 and CDR2 are SGHTA and FQGNSA. V lost 0 bases and J lost 5, with 10 bases in between. The CDR3 contains 14 residues. The CDR3 nucleotides read TGTGCCAGCAGCTTAGCAGGCCGGGGTGAGACCCAGTACTTC. As protein: CASSLAGRGETQYF.

This chain links TRBV5-1 with TRBJ2-2; 9 bases agree with TRBD2. CDR1 and CDR2 (germline): SGHRS, YFSETQ. This CDR3 has 17 amino acids. V shed 0 bases, J shed 4 bases, and the junction held 7 bases outside the gene matches. The DNA of the CDR3 is TGCGCCAGCAGCTTGGTTAGCGGGAGTATAGGCACCGGGGAGCTGTTTTTT. Amino acid sequence: CASSLVSGSIGTGELFF. The full variable domain, rest sourced from reference TRBV5-1 and TRBJ2-2, is KAGVTQTPRYLIKTRGQQVTLSCSPISGHRSVSWYQQTPGQGLQFLFEYFSETQRNKGNFPGRFSGRQFSNSRSEMNVSTLELGDSALYLCASSLVSGSIGTGELFFGEGSRLTVL.

This sequence joins TRBV7-7 and TRBJ2-5, with 10 positions matching TRBD2. The germline V gene has CDR1 SSHAT and CDR2 FNYEAQ (reference sequence). V lost 7 bases, J lost 4 bases, and 9 bases stayed unmatched. This CDR3 is built from 15 residues. CDR3 coding DNA: TGTGCCAGCACCTTCAGCACTAGCGGGGTAGAGACCCAGTACTTC. The encoded protein is CASTFSTSGVETQYF.

This sequence joins TRBV5-6 and TRBJ2-5, with D perhaps matching TRBD2 (5 bases). This CDR3 region has 13 residues. The germline V gene has CDR1 SGHDT and CDR2 YYEEEE. V was shortened by 1 base and J by 4 bases, with 8 bases between the two germline ends. The CDR3 here is CASSLRGVETQYF. CDR3 sequence (DNA): TGTGCCAGCAGCTTGCGGGGAGTAGAGACCCAGTACTTC.

The rearrangement links TRBV5-1 to TRBJ2-2, with TRBD2 identical over 8 bases. Germline CDR1 SGHRS, CDR2 YFSETQ. Trimming at V came to 0 bases and at J to 0 bases, leaving 4 bases not matched to a gene. The CDR3 runs to 17 residues. The CDR3 loop is CASSLAPSGPNTGELFF. The CDR3 DNA is TGCGCCAGCAGCTTGGCCCCTAGCGGGCCGAACACCGGGGAGCTGTTTTTT.

In its sample, this clone was seen a few times. The V and J genes are TRBV7-2 and TRBJ1-5; D might be TRBD1 (6 bases). Germline CDR1 is SGHTA and CDR2 is FQGNSA. The CDR3 covers 16 residues. The ends were cut back, 3 bases at V and 9 bases at J, with 21 bases in the middle. This CDR3 reads CASSFRTQRGGGPQHF. As DNA, the CDR3 is TGTGCCAGCAGCTTCAGGACTCAGCGGGGAGGGGGGCCCCAGCATTTT.

The CDR3 DNA reads TGCGCCAGCAGCTTGGGTCGGACAGGTGAAAAACTGTTTTTT. Protein: CASSLGRTGEKLFF. This chain uses TRBV5-1 with TRBJ1-4, with 7 nucleotides matching TRBD1. V lost 0 bases and J lost 7; bases outside the gene matches: 3. Germline CDR1 and CDR2: SGHRS and YFSETQ. This CDR3 has 14 amino acids.

V is TRBV9 and J is TRBJ1-1; no definite D call. Germline CDR1 reads SGDLS; CDR2 reads YYNGEE. Trimming cost V 3 bases and J 5 bases, with 23 bases left between them. This CDR3 has 17 amino acids. The CDR3 spells CASSDPLSLSSTTEAFF. In DNA, the CDR3 is TGTGCCAGCAGCGACCCCCTTTCTCTTTCGAGTACGACTGAAGCTTTCTTT.